Following are 14 T cell receptor beta chains from one sample sequenced in a study of T cells in women clearing cervical HPV infection. Method: immunoSEQ multiplex PCR; TCRdb's copy keeps in-frame clones and lacks some. This specimen shows tens of thousands of clones; the ten leading clones hold less than 9%. The material sequenced was blood buffy coat. Source of these receptors: a woman aged 18 to 75 with a cervical HPV16 infection that either progressed to CIN3+ or cleared (not recorded which).

Partial CDR3 DNA: TGCAGTGCTCGACCGGGACAGGGGGCTACG. Translation: CSARPGQGAT. The whole CDR3 sequence reads CSARPGQGATQYF. The chain employs TRBV20-1 and TRBJ2-3; 12 positions agree with TRBD1. Read data end 3 residues before the CDR3 end; the end is taken from the germline J gene. Germline V gene lookup returns CDR1 DFQATT and CDR2 SNEGSKA (reference sequence). Trimming cost V 5 bases and J 8 bases; bases outside gene matches: 5. The CDR3 length is 13 residues.

Concerning this clone itself: Read coverage stops 3 residues before the CDR3 terminus; the germline J gene supplies the remainder. The rearrangement joins TRBV20-1 to TRBJ1-2; TRBD1 might be the D (6 bases). Germline CDR1 reads DFQATT; CDR2 reads SNEGSKA (reference sequence). This CDR3 comprises 13 residues. This CDR3 reads CSARHPGELSYTF. The sequenced part of the CDR3 DNA is TGCAGTGCTAGACATCCAGGGGAGTTAAGC.

About this clone itself: From the germline J gene comes the end of the CDR3, since the read stops 3 residues before it. This chain joins TRBV2 and TRBJ2-3; 8 nucleotides line up with TRBD2. The germline V gene has CDR1 SNHLY and CDR2 FYNNEI. Germline trimming cut 1 base from V and 4 bases from J; bases unmatched to any gene: 7. CDR3 length: 16 amino acids. CDR3 bases read: TGTGCCAGCAGTGAAGGACCGGGACTAGAGGCAGATACG. Its protein product is CASSEGPGLEADT. The full CDR3 protein is CASSEGPGLEADTQYF.

Notes on this clone: The CDR3 end lies 3 residues beyond the end of the read and is filled in from the germline J gene. This sequence joins TRBV2 and TRBJ1-3; D is ambiguous. Trimming removed 5 bases from V and 0 bases from J, with 5 bases in between. Germline V lookup: CDR1 SNHLY, CDR2 FYNNEI. The CDR3 contains 13 residues. The sequenced part of the CDR3 DNA is TGTGCCAGCAGTCAGTACTCTGGAAACACC. Translating gives CASSQYSGNT. The whole CDR3 protein reads CASSQYSGNTIYF.

On this clone: The read gets to within 3 residues of the CDR3 end, and the germline J gene fills in the rest. The genes are TRBV19 and TRBJ2-1; 8 positions match TRBD1. CDR1 and CDR2 from the germline V gene are LNHDA and SQIVND (reference sequence). This CDR3 is 15 amino acids long. Unmatched junction bases numbered 7, after V lost 5 bases and J lost 4 bases. The CDR3 here is CASSSPTGVYNEQFF. CDR3 DNA, as far as it was read: TGTGCCAGTAGTTCGCCGACAGGGGTATACAATGAG.

The sequenced CDR3 bases are TGCGCCAGCACCCTCACAGGCGGTGCCCCTTATGGC. Translated: CASTLTGGAPYG. The CDR3 in its entirety is CASTLTGGAPYGYTF. J is TRBJ1-2 and V is TRBV5-1, with D maybe TRBD1 (5 bases). The read falls 3 residues short of the CDR3 end, and the missing part is taken from the germline J gene. The ends were cut back, 6 bases at V and 5 bases at J, with 20 bases in the middle. This CDR3 spans 15 amino acids. The germline gives CDR1 SGHRS, CDR2 YFSETQ.

With regard to this clone: The read falls 3 residues short of the CDR3 end, and the missing part is taken from the germline J gene. The chain links TRBV13 to TRBJ1-5, with 7 bases that match TRBD1. Germline loops: CDR1 PRHDT, CDR2 FYEKMQ (reference sequence). With 5 bases clipped from V and 7 bases from J, the junction kept 11 bases outside the gene matches. The CDR3 sequence is 15 residues long. The CDR3 protein is CASSKRQGLGQPQHF. CDR3 DNA (partial): TGTGCCAGCAGCAAGCGACAGGGCTTGGGGCAGCCC.

The CDR3 sequence: CAINPGTGVAGELFF. The sequenced CDR3 bases are TGTGCCATCAACCCGGGGACAGGGGTAGCCGGGGAG. The chain recombines TRBV19 with TRBJ2-2; 10 positions match TRBD1. The CDR3 extends 3 residues past the end of the read, so its final part is completed from the germline J gene. The CDR3 length is 15 residues. Trimming at V came to 10 bases and at J to 6 bases, leaving 11 bases not matched to a gene. Germline V gene data show CDR1 as LNHDA and CDR2 as SQIVND (reference sequence).

Comment on this clone: The CDR3 end is not reached by the read, which stops 3 residues before it; the germline J gene fills it in. This sequence joins TRBV7-2 and TRBJ2-5; D perhaps matches TRBD1 (5 bases). Per the germline V gene, CDR1 is SGHTA and CDR2 is FQGNSA. V was shortened by 4 bases and J by 7 bases, with 16 bases between the two germline ends. The CDR3 is 14 residues long. This CDR3 reads CASSYSGGAATQYF. Incomplete CDR3 DNA: TGTGCCAGCAGCTATTCGGGTGGGGCCGCGACC.

In regard to this clone: The DNA ends 3 residues before the CDR3 does, and the rest of the CDR3 is filled in from the germline J gene. The rearrangement joins TRBV10-2 to TRBJ2-3; TRBD2 matches at 8 bases. This CDR3 region has 15 residues. Germline V gives CDR1 WSHSY, CDR2 SAAADI. The trim removed 1 base at V and 4 bases at J, leaving 4 bases unmatched. CDR3 amino acids: CASSELGLEADTQYF. CDR3 bases read: TGCGCCAGCAGTGAGTTGGGACTAGAAGCAGATACG.

With respect to this clone: The CDR3 extends 3 residues past the end of the read, so its final part is completed from the germline J gene. The chain combines TRBV5-1 with TRBJ2-1, with 7 bases lining up with TRBD2. CDR1 and CDR2 (germline): SGHRS, YFSETQ. With V trimmed by 10 bases and J by 2 bases, 12 bases remained unmatched. This CDR3 is 15 amino acids long. Partial CDR3 DNA: TGCGCCTCCCAACCTAGCGGTCAGACCTACAATGAG. Translating gives CASQPSGQTYNE. The whole CDR3 is CASQPSGQTYNEQFF.

Note on this clone: The CDR3 end lies 3 residues beyond the end of the read and is filled in from the germline J gene. The chain is built from TRBV6-1 and TRBJ2-3; D call uncertain. This CDR3 comprises 12 residues. Trimming pared 2 bases from V and 5 bases from J, leaving 5 bases between. The germline CDR1 and CDR2 sequences are MNHNS and SASEGT. The DNA read from the CDR3 is TGTGCCAGCAGTGAACGCGGAGATACG. It is translated as CASSERGDT. The entire CDR3 is CASSERGDTQYF.

For this clone: The read halts 3 residues ahead of the CDR3 end, with the missing end drawn from the germline J gene. V gene TRBV20-1 combines with J gene TRBJ1-2, with a possible D match to TRBD1 (6 bases). V was shortened by 6 bases and J by 1 base, with 18 bases between the two germline ends. The V gene's germline CDR1 is DFQATT and CDR2 SNEGSKA (reference sequence). CDR3 size: 15 residues. The CDR3 sequence: CSAGTPGHRNYGYTF. CDR3 DNA (partial): TGCAGTGCCGGTACCCCGGGACATCGTAACTATGGC.

As to this clone: The read ends 3 residues before the CDR3 terminus; that terminus is restored from the germline J gene. This chain joins TRBV19 and TRBJ1-1; the match to TRBD1 covers 10 bases. The trim removed 2 bases at V and 7 bases at J, leaving 7 bases unmatched. The CDR3 runs 15 residues. CDR1 LNHDA and CDR2 SQIVND come from the germline V gene (reference sequence). CDR3 bases read: TGTGCCAGTAGTATATCGACAGGGGGCTTGGGTGAA. This encodes CASSISTGGLGE. The entire CDR3 reads CASSISTGGLGEAFF.